The clone carrying this TCR beta chain was seen a handful of times. This sample was included in a study of T-cell reconstitution after alpha-beta-depleted transplantation in children. It was with unique molecular identifiers that the TCRbeta library was prepared. One entry per CDR3 protein, called by TCRdb with MiXCR from the PCR reads. Among approximately 390,000 distinct CDR3 sequences listed, roughly a tenth were seen once. Looked up from germline, CDR1 is SGHDT and CDR2 is YYEEEE. CDR3 length: 14 residues. The V end was cut by 0 bases, the J end by 8 bases, with 12 bases between. The chain links TRBV5-6 to TRBJ2-1; weak D call: TRBD2 (6 bases). The sample in question was PBMCs from the stem cell graft donor, obtained from the stem cell graft. The receptor was derived from a human donor who donated a stem cell graft to a child with acute myeloid leukemia. This CDR3 is CASSLARRRDEQFF. Here the CDR3 DNA reads TGTGCCAGCAGCTTGGCCCGGAGGAGGGATGAGCAGTTCTTC. Drawing the rest from reference TRBV5-6 and TRBJ2-1, the complete variable domain is DAGVTQSPTHLIKTRGQQVTLRCSPKSGHDTVSWYQQALGQGPQFIFQYYEEEERQRGNFPDRFSGHQFPNYSSELNVNALLLGDSALYLCASSLARRRDEQFFGPGTRLTVL.